This T cell receptor beta chain was profiled in a study of TIL therapy for anti-PD-1-resistant metastatic lung cancer. Study details: Median patient age was about 56, ranging roughly 38-85 years. Half of patients were current or former smokers.

This was the immunoSEQ v3 assay. Libraries were sequenced to around 2 million read pairs (survey) or 5-6 million (deep). TCRdb keeps only in-frame clones here, not all; method: immunoSEQ multiplex PCR. The data show about 50,000 clones, 80% to 90% seen once. Germline assignment: CDR1 MDHEN and CDR2 SYDVKM. The CDR3 length is 15 residues. V was pared by 7 bases and J by 2 bases, with 3 bases of the junction left unmatched. As for time point: pre-treatment sample, taken before nivolumab and TIL therapy. Enrollment ran from 2017 to January 2020. Sequencing used blood, obtained at baseline. The receptor was isolated from a person aged 25-85 years with non-small cell lung cancer. The V and J genes are TRBV28 and TRBJ2-5, with 14 bases fitting TRBD2. The chain's CDR3 is CASKTSGRGQETQYF. As DNA, the CDR3 is TGTGCCAGCAAGACTAGCGGGAGGGGTCAAGAGACCCAGTACTTC. Looking up the rest from reference TRBV28 and TRBJ2-5 gives the full variable domain: DVKVTQSSRYLVKRTGEKVFLECVQDMDHENMFWYRQDPGLGLRLIYFSYDVKMKEKGDIPEGYSVSREKKERFSLILESASTNQTSMYLCASKTSGRGQETQYFGPGTRLLVL.